Each of the 8 T cell receptor beta chains below was sequenced from the same sample in a study of T cell changes during pregnancy in multiple sclerosis. TCRdb keeps only in-frame clones here, not all; method: immunoSEQ multiplex PCR. The sample lists 55,000 to 65,000 clones; roughly 92% were seen once. This specimen consisted of CD8+ T cells from peripheral blood mononuclear cells, obtained in the third trimester of pregnancy. These receptors all stem from a female donor with multiple sclerosis, enrolled in a pregnancy study.

The chain links TRBV6-4 to TRBJ2-1; TRBD2 agrees at 11 bases. The CDR3 runs 16 residues. Germline CDR1 is MRHNA and CDR2 is SNTAGT. Germline trimming cut 0 bases from V and 4 bases from J; bases unmatched to any gene: 2. The CDR3 sequence is CASSDSGTSGYNEQFF. DNA of the CDR3: TGTGCCAGCAGTGACTCCGGGACTAGCGGTTACAATGAGCAGTTCTTC.

V gene TRBV5-6 combines with J gene TRBJ2-1, with a possible D match to TRBD2 (5 bases). The ends were cut back, 2 bases at V and 0 bases at J, with 9 bases in the middle. The CDR3 extends over 15 amino acids. Per germline, CDR1 SGHDT and CDR2 YYEEEE. The CDR3 sequence: CASSFQRSSYNEQFF. In DNA, the CDR3 is TGTGCCAGCAGCTTCCAGCGGTCCTCCTACAATGAGCAGTTCTTC.

V gene TRBV4-1 combines with J gene TRBJ1-4; the D is unclear. V was trimmed by 1 base and J by 13 bases, leaving 13 bases between them. The CDR3 is 13 amino acids. Germline V gives CDR1 MGHRA, CDR2 YSYEKL. The CDR3 region is CASSQGGVRGLFF. The DNA for the CDR3 is TGCGCCAGCAGCCAAGGTGGAGTGCGGGGACTGTTTTTT.

This chain's CDR3 is CASSNVGQGETEAFF. The DNA for the CDR3 is TGTGCCAGCAGCAACGTGGGACAGGGGGAGACTGAAGCTTTCTTT. This chain connects TRBV5-6 to TRBJ1-1; 11 nucleotides match TRBD1. CDR3 length equals 15 residues. Germline loops: CDR1 SGHDT, CDR2 YYEEEE. J was trimmed by 5 bases and V by 4 bases; bases with no gene match: 7.

This chain links TRBV7-8 with TRBJ2-3; D perhaps matches TRBD1 (6 bases). V shed 3 bases and J shed 1 base, with 20 bases lying between them. CDR1 and CDR2 (germline): SGHVS, FQNEAQ. CDR3 size: 18 residues. The CDR3 DNA reads TGTGCCAGCAGCTTTCATCCCACTTCAGGGGAACGCACAGATACGCAGTATTTT. Translating gives CASSFHPTSGERTDTQYF.

CDR3 DNA sequence: TGCGCCAGCAGCCATCCCGGGACTCCTACCTACGAGCAGTACTTC. It translates to CASSHPGTPTYEQYF. The chain links TRBV4-1 to TRBJ2-7, with D tentatively TRBD2 (6 bases). V lost 3 bases and J 2 bases, leaving 14 bases between the germline ends. The germline gives CDR1 MGHRA, CDR2 YSYEKL. The CDR3 runs 15 residues.

V gene TRBV30 combines with J gene TRBJ2-1; D ambiguous. Germline loops: CDR1 GTSNPN, CDR2 SVGIG (reference sequence). Trimming removed 0 bases from V and 6 bases from J, with 6 bases in between. CDR3 size: 12 residues. The CDR3 DNA follows: TGTGCCTGGAGTGTACGGTTCAATGAGCAGTTCTTC. Amino acids: CAWSVRFNEQFF.

The chain employs TRBV6-1 and TRBJ2-7; TRBD1 might be the D (6 bases). Germline loops: CDR1 MNHNS, CDR2 SASEGT. V gave up 4 bases and J gave up 1 base, with 11 bases separating them. The CDR3 totals 14 residues. In DNA, the CDR3 is TGTGCCAGCAGTGTTACAGGGTTTTCCTACGAGCAGTACTTC. Its protein is CASSVTGFSYEQYF.